This TCR beta chain was retrieved from a study of shared clonotypes between healthy human individuals (TCRdb year 2020). With regard to the full study: A couple of women and a few men aged 18 to 49 years were included in the cohort. To increase sequencing depth and limit assay-specific biases, different laboratories used diverse techniques to prepare libraries and sequence TCR repertoires. Leukapheresis yielded between about 0.94 and 8.9 billion PBMCs per donor. To estimate repertoire size and how much clonotypes are shared between individuals, the study performed deep sequencing of blood TCR repertoires from 4 to 6 healthy adults. For each donor, three plates each were used for CD4 naive and CD4 memory, two plates were used for CD8 naive, and one plate was used for CD8 memory. The paper as a whole reports these results and caveats: Based on pairwise subsampling, the degree of clonotype sharing among donors was expected to be affected by sequencing depth. Sampling was limited to blood, and TCR repertoires in tissue likely differ from TCR repertoires in blood. Sharing across a few donors was observed for approximately 4.6% of naive CD4, less than 4% of naive CD8, 2% to 2.5% of memory CD4, and roughly 0.4% of memory CD8 clonotypes. Rarefaction of sorted-subset datasets indicated incomplete sequencing despite the large sequencing depth. Naive subsets generally had larger estimated clonotype richness than memory subsets. The genetic and exposure-history diversity represented was limited by the small number of donors. Compared with non-shared clonotypes, the clonotypes found in all four sorted-subset donors had higher generation probabilities.

With regard to this clone: Its target antigen remains unknown. Nothing much larger sits one base from this clone, and base qualities are not available.

The donors were healthy, HIV-negative adults with no recently reported acute infections or vaccinations. Every donor was a Caucasian adult living in Nashville, Tennessee, USA. CD4+ T cells were enriched through magnetic negative selection, after which naive cells were positively selected on CD45RA and the remaining negative fraction served as the memory subset. After blood collection by leukapheresis, PBMCs were isolated using Ficoll-Histopaque density gradient centrifugation and then cryopreserved in the vapor phase of liquid nitrogen. Analytical flow cytometry was used to check the purity and quantity of each magnetically sorted T cell population. Genomic DNA was isolated from every sorted fraction and measured by UV absorbance on a Nanodrop 2000c. The junction shows trimming of 7 bases on V and 5 bases on J, and the gene matches do not reach 4 bases of it. Based on the germline V gene, the CDR1 and CDR2 sequences are SGDLS and YYNGEE. The CDR3, from cysteine to phenylalanine, totals 12 residues. Only the CDR3 DNA stays, 36 bases, in frame from base 1.

TCR CDR3 regions were amplified from genomic DNA by multiplex PCR using the deep immunoSEQ assay. Extracted genomic DNA from each cell subset was distributed evenly across all wells of several immunoSEQ 96-well plates, and each plate was treated as a replicate. Each replicate PCR for sorted subsets received approximately 200 ng genomic DNA, equal to roughly 29,000 T cell genomes. Purified libraries were quantified with a Qubit 3.0 fluorometer, sized on a Bioanalyzer 2100, and re-quantified with the KAPA Library Quantification kit. Every immunoSEQ 96-well plate was sequenced on a dedicated single-read 150-cycle Illumina NextSeq 550 flow cell. The source study handled its data this way. Because the immunoSEQ output held only junctional sequences and lacked quality scores, the filtering could not match the filtering applied to full-length reads. To assign V/J genes and CDR3, sequences were annotated using PyIR, a Python wrapper for IgBLAST v1.9, with IMGT germline references. Reads were removed for weak V/J assignments (E-value above 1e-6), missing CDR3, stop codons, out-of-frame junctions, or ambiguous translated residues. V3J clonotypes were defined as sequences sharing the same inferred V gene, J gene, and CDR3 amino acid sequence. To compute the percentage overlap between repertoires, the number of shared unique clonotypes was divided by the size of the smaller repertoire. RTK rarefaction, the Chao1 estimator, and Recon v2.1 estimates of unobserved clonotypes were used to assess repertoire richness. Generation probabilities were computed with OLGA for all TCRbeta clonotypes obtained by the gDNA method from a few donors. TCRdb's version of the immuneACCESS table is confined to in-frame rearrangements and falls short of the full clone set. An unresolved V gene accounts for under half of the shortfall where checked; the remainder is of unknown origin. V and J calls and clone size are as listed in that table; D and trimming were resolved from the DNA. The sample table records some 660,000 clones; around 73% of these occur just once. The top ten hold 1.5% to 2% of the sample.

The TCR sequence derives from a woman aged 30 to 39 in good health. What was sequenced was memory CD4+ T cells sorted from blood. The cell subset or site label for this specimen denotes: CD45RA-negative fraction. This chain joins TRBV9 to TRBJ1-1; 8 middle bases align to TRBD1. The nucleotide sequence is given as TGTGCCAGCCTCAGGGGGCGAACTGAAGCTTTCTTT. Its protein is CASLRGRTEAFF.